The 27 T cell receptor beta chains presented below share a single source sample, sequenced in a study of tumor-infiltrating lymphocytes in primary liver carcinoma. Co-extraction yielded RNA and DNA from around 20-30 mg of unsorted bulk tissue. With a constant-region primer, TCR beta cDNA was made from 450 to 650 ng of total RNA. It was through three nested multiplex PCR rounds of slightly modified ARM-PCR that TCR beta libraries arose. The two initial PCR rounds, roughly 11 cycles each, used TRBV1-TRBV30 forward and C-beta reverse primers. From the multiplex PCR reads, TCRdb called clonotypes with MiXCR, one entry per CDR3 protein. The table includes 100,000 or so distinct CDR3 sequences, 55% to 80% detected once. The sample taken for sequencing was liver tumor tissue from sampling region 2. As to subset: tumor region T2, inferior pole. The source of these receptors is a woman aged 60-75 years with primary liver carcinoma and hepatitis B virus infection.

In its sample, this clonotype was seen once. The germline gene is not matched at one end of the junction; a read error may be the cause. This chain joins TRBV7-9 and TRBJ1-1; D not certain. This CDR3 comprises 13 residues. Germline CDR1 is SEHNR and CDR2 is FQNEAQ (reference sequence). DNA for the CDR3: TGTACCAGCAGCTTAATGGGGAACACTGAAGCTTTCTTT. Translation gives CTSSLMGNTEAFF.

As concerns this clonotype: Given a much more abundant clone one base away, this may be a read error. The V gene is TRBV5-1, the J gene TRBJ2-6, with 7 bases fitting TRBD1. Germline lookup yields CDR1 SGHRS and CDR2 YFSETQ. CDR3 length equals 17 residues. The CDR3 region has the DNA TGCGCCAGCAGAGGGGGCGCTTTCGGCTCTGGGTCCAACGTCCTGACTTTC. Protein sequence: CASRGGAFGSGSNVLTF.

As to this clonotype: This is likely a read error, given that the CDR3 carries no conserved phenylalanine or tryptophan at its end. This chain connects TRBV5-1 to TRBJ2-7; 8 nucleotides match TRBD2. V shed 3 bases and J 2 bases; nucleotides not matched to a gene: 13. In germline, CDR1 is SGHRS, CDR2 YFSETQ. The CDR3 totals 17 residues. The CDR3 DNA reads as TGCGCCAGCAGCTCCACATTTGGTAGCGGGGACCCCTACGAGCAGTACTTA. It yields the protein CASSSTFGSGDPYEQYL.

Comment on this clonotype: One end of the junction varies from germline; a read error may be responsible. This chain connects TRBV11-1 to TRBJ2-2, with a possible D match to TRBD2 (5 bases). The length of the CDR3 is 14 residues. CDR1 is SGHAT and CDR2 is FQDESV in the germline V gene (reference sequence). The CDR3 nucleotides are TGTGCCAGCAGATCGAGCCTTGACGCCGGGGAGTTGTTTTTT. Translating it yields CASRSSLDAGELFF.

This clonotype was found many times. The chain joins TRBV6-1 to TRBJ2-1; the match to TRBD2 covers 8 bases. V lost 6 bases, J lost 6 bases, and 7 bases stayed unmatched. The germline gives CDR1 MNHNS, CDR2 SASEGT. The CDR3 is made up of 14 amino acids. CDR3 in amino acids: CASSNSGMANEQFF. In DNA form, the CDR3 reads TGTGCCAGCAGCAATAGCGGGATGGCCAATGAGCAGTTCTTC.

In regard to this clonotype: This may stem from a read error, because a much larger clone lies one nucleotide away. The rearrangement uses TRBV6-1 and TRBJ1-1; no clear D gene. Between the trimmed V and J ends, which lost 7 bases and 2 bases, there was a span of 14 bases. Looked up from germline, CDR1 is MNHNS and CDR2 is SASEGT. The CDR3 covers 14 residues. The CDR3 DNA sequence: TGTGCCAGCACCCTAAGGATGGGAAACACTGAAGCTTTCTTT. It codes for CASTLRMGNTEAFF.

Note on this clonotype: A much larger clone lies one base from this, so it may be a read error. This chain connects TRBV7-9 to TRBJ2-7; 7 bases map to TRBD2. Germline values: CDR1 SEHNR, CDR2 FQNEAQ (reference sequence). The CDR3 is made up of 14 amino acids. For the CDR3, the DNA is TGTGTCAGCAGTTCTGGGAGGGATTCCTACGAGCAGTACTTC. Its protein is CVSSSGRDSYEQYF.

The chain recombines TRBV12-3 or TRBV12-4 with TRBJ2-3; D is uncertain. This CDR3 comprises 14 residues. V lost 3 bases and J lost 2, with 9 bases in between. The CDR3 DNA reads as TGTGCCAGCAGTTTGGGTGTATCCACAGATACGCAGTATTTT. This gives the protein CASSLGVSTDTQYF.

At least ten counts were recorded for this clonotype. DNA for the CDR3: TGTGCCAGCAGCCCAGATAGGGGGGGCATAAGGCAGCCCCAGCATTTT. Translating it yields CASSPDRGGIRQPQHF. The V gene is TRBV28, the J gene TRBJ1-5; tentative D call: TRBD1 (6 bases). With 6 bases removed from V and 7 bases from J, the gap between germline ends came to 22 bases. CDR3 length equals 16 residues. Per the germline V gene, CDR1 is MDHEN and CDR2 is SYDVKM.

The chain is built from TRBV5-1 and TRBJ2-1; 13 nucleotides agree with TRBD2. Germline V gene sequence: CDR1 SGHRS, CDR2 YFSETQ. CDR3 size: 19 residues. The V and J ends lost 3 bases and 6 bases, in that order; junction bases with no gene match: 15. The CDR3 sequence is CASSSTSGRAFYSFNEQFF. The CDR3 nucleotides read TGCGCCAGCAGCTCCACTAGCGGGAGGGCCTTCTACTCTTTCAATGAGCAGTTCTTC.

Of note for this clonotype: One end of the junction varies from germline; a read error may be responsible. J is TRBJ2-1 and V is TRBV5-4; TRBD2 matches 8 bases. The CDR3 length is 17 residues. Looked up from germline, CDR1 is SGHNT and CDR2 is YYREEE (reference sequence). The CDR3 sequence is CASSLSRLARPYNEQLF. The CDR3 DNA sequence: TGTGCCAGCAGCTTAAGTCGACTAGCGAGGCCCTACAATGAGCAGTTATTC.

As to this clonotype: The conserved final phenylalanine or tryptophan is absent from the CDR3, which likely points to a read error. The CDR3 DNA is TGTGCCGGCAGCTCCGTACCGGGGACAGGGGGTGCCGAGGGCTATGGCTACACCCTC. Its protein product is CAGSSVPGTGGAEGYGYTL. V is TRBV7-9 and J is TRBJ1-2; 11 bases are shared with TRBD1. There are 19 residues in the CDR3. Germline V lookup: CDR1 SEHNR, CDR2 FQNEAQ (reference sequence).

In this sample, this clonotype turned up once. The rearrangement uses TRBV24-1 and TRBJ2-3; 9 positions match TRBD2. CDR1 and CDR2 (germline): KGHDR, SFDVKD. CDR3 length: 16 amino acids. The V gene end was trimmed by 4 bases and the J gene end by 15 bases; junction bases not matched to a gene: 19. CDR3 residues: CATSDRLAGSEDIHYF. The CDR3 DNA reads TGTGCCACCAGTGACCGCCTAGCGGGATCTGAAGATATACACTATTTT.

Many counts were recorded for this clonotype. V and J are TRBV4-1 and TRBJ2-5, with 13 bases lining up with TRBD2. CDR1 and CDR2 (germline): MGHRA, YSYEKL. CDR3 length: 23 amino acids. The V gene end was trimmed by 4 bases and the J gene end by 5 bases; junction bases not matched to a gene: 28. For the CDR3, the DNA is TGCGCCAGCAGCCCCGAAGGGCTATCGGGACTAGCGGGGTACAGGTTCAGGGGGGAGACCCAGTACTTC. The encoded protein is CASSPEGLSGLAGYRFRGETQYF.

Points on this clonotype: Mismatch with germline at one junction end may stem from a read error. The chain has TRBV12-3 or TRBV12-4 and TRBJ2-1; maybe TRBD1 (7 bases). The CDR3 consists of 14 residues. DNA for the CDR3: TGTGTCAGCAGTTTAGGAGGGACAGACGATGAGCAGTTCTTC. Encoded protein: CVSSLGGTDDEQFF.

Turning to this clonotype: The junction departs from the called germline gene at one end, perhaps through a read error. V is TRBV10-3 and J is TRBJ2-1; the match to TRBD1 covers 10 bases. This CDR3 is built from 17 residues. Germline-derived CDR1 and CDR2 are ENHRY and SYGVKD. The CDR3 here is CAISESRTGGSDNEQFF. The DNA for the CDR3 is TGTGCCATCAGCGAGTCGAGGACAGGGGGAAGTGACAATGAGCAGTTCTTC.

Concerning this clonotype itself: A junction boundary mismatches the germline segment, possibly from a read error. This chain uses TRBV29-1 with TRBJ2-2; 7 positions match TRBD2. The CDR3 consists of 13 residues. From germline, CDR1 is SQVTM and CDR2 ANQGSEA. The CDR3 DNA is TGCAGCGTCACGGGGTACTCGAGCGGGAAGCTGTTTTTT. It is translated as CSVTGYSSGKLFF.

The CDR3 sequence is CASTPHQEGNTEAFF. CDR3 nucleotides: TGTGCCAGCACCCCCCACCAGGAGGGAAACACTGAAGCTTTCTTT. The chain has TRBV28 and TRBJ1-1; the D is unclear. This CDR3 comprises 15 residues. Germline V gene data show CDR1 as MDHEN and CDR2 as SYDVKM. Trimming stripped 7 bases from V and 2 bases from J, with 17 bases between.

V usage is TRBV6-6 and J usage is TRBJ2-1; D is unclear. The V end was cut by 7 bases, the J end by 0 bases, with 10 bases between. The CDR3 extends over 14 amino acids. Germline V gene data show CDR1 as MNHNY and CDR2 as SVGAGI (reference sequence). The CDR3 DNA reads TGTGCCAGCATGCCGTCGAGCTCCTACAATGAGCAGTTCTTC. Translated, it gives CASMPSSSYNEQFF.

This sequence joins TRBV5-1 and TRBJ1-1, with 7 positions matching TRBD1. The CDR3 runs 15 residues. Germline V lookup: CDR1 SGHRS, CDR2 YFSETQ. Trimming removed 4 bases from V and 5 bases from J; junction bases left unmatched: 11. DNA for the CDR3: TGCGCCAGCAGCCTCAATTCCGGGACAGTGACTGAAGCTTTCTTT. The encoded protein is CASSLNSGTVTEAFF.

This clonotype qualifies as medium-sized. The chain joins TRBV11-2 to TRBJ2-1, with TRBD2 matching over 11 bases. V lost 2 bases, J lost 5 bases, and 5 bases stayed unmatched. The CDR3 extends over 16 amino acids. Germline V lookup: CDR1 SGHAT, CDR2 FQNNGV. CDR3: CASSLNSGRVDNEQFF. The CDR3 bases are TGTGCCAGCAGCTTAAATAGCGGGAGGGTTGACAATGAGCAGTTCTTC.

This chain connects TRBV5-1 to TRBJ2-3; 10 positions agree with TRBD2. This CDR3 region has 14 residues. Per the germline V gene, CDR1 is SGHRS and CDR2 is YFSETQ. V shed 6 bases, J shed 10 bases, and the junction held 11 bases outside the gene matches. The DNA of the CDR3 is TGCGCCAGCAACTCGAGCGGGGGGGAGGATCCGCAGTATTTT. Translated, it gives CASNSSGGEDPQYF.

Note on this clonotype: A junction boundary mismatches the germline segment, possibly from a read error. The chain links TRBV4-1 to TRBJ2-1; perhaps TRBD1 as D (6 bases). Germline assignment: CDR1 MGHRA and CDR2 YSYEKL. The CDR3 spans 15 residues. For the CDR3, the DNA is TGCGCCAGCAGTCAATCTGCAGTAGGGGACAATGGGCAGTTCTTC. Residues: CASSQSAVGDNGQFF.

This clonotype was counted ten times or more. The genes are TRBV11-1 and TRBJ2-1; 7 bases align to TRBD2. The CDR3 runs 17 residues. Germline lookup yields CDR1 SGHAT and CDR2 FQDESV (reference sequence). J lost 0 bases, V lost 1 base, and 6 bases had no gene match. CDR3 sequence: CASSLELATSSYNEQFF. Here the CDR3 DNA reads TGTGCCAGCAGCTTAGAACTAGCGACCTCCTCCTACAATGAGCAGTTCTTC.

On this clonotype: The CDR3 end shows no conserved phenylalanine or tryptophan, and so a read error is likely. V gene TRBV5-4 combines with J gene TRBJ2-1; 10 bases line up with TRBD2. Germline V gene sequence: CDR1 SGHNT, CDR2 YYREEE (reference sequence). This CDR3 is built from 17 residues. For the CDR3, the DNA is TGTGCCAGGAGCTTGGCTAGCGGGAGCGTCCCCTACCATGAGCAGTTCTCC. It specifies CARSLASGSVPYHEQFS.

For this clonotype: One end of the junction varies from germline; a read error may be responsible. V usage is TRBV6-6 and J usage is TRBJ2-7; 8 bases agree with TRBD1. The CDR3 sequence is 14 residues long. Germline V lookup: CDR1 MNHNY, CDR2 SVGAGI (reference sequence). The CDR3 loop reads CTSSYGQGTYEQYF. DNA of the CDR3: TGTACCAGCAGTTACGGACAGGGAACTTACGAGCAGTACTTC.

For this clonotype: Germline is not matched at one junction end, which may reflect a read error. The chain couples TRBV7-8 to TRBJ2-1; no clear D. This CDR3 spans 15 amino acids. CDR1 is SGHVS and CDR2 is FQNEAQ in the germline V gene. CDR3 region: CDSSPRPGSYNEQFF. The CDR3, as DNA: TGTGACAGCAGCCCCCGGCCGGGCTCCTACAATGAGCAGTTCTTC.